Sequencing of this T cell receptor beta chain was carried out in a study of tumour-infiltrating T cells in Burkitt lymphoma. Background on the study: Survival, overall and progression-free, tracked with productive clonality.

This clone was picked up a small number of times. Germline lookup yields CDR1 SQVTM and CDR2 ANQGSEA. With 4 bases clipped from V and 6 bases from J, the junction kept 4 bases outside the gene matches. CDR3 length: 13 amino acids. Assay: immunoSEQ multiplex PCR; the TCRdb copy retains only in-frame clones and omits some. The table includes several thousand clones, 10% detected once. This TCR derives from a human donor with diffuse large B-cell lymphoma. Sequenced sample: tumor tissue. V is TRBV29-1 and J is TRBJ1-1; 11 bases align to TRBD1. In DNA, the CDR3 is TGCAGCGTTGTGGACAGGGGGCGCGCTGAAGCTTTCTTT. Residues: CSVVDRGRAEAFF. Based on the CDR3 plus reference TRBV29-1 and TRBJ1-1, the full variable domain is SAVISQKPSRDICQRGTSLTIQCQVDSQVTMMFWYRQQPGQSLTLIATANQGSEATYESGFVIDKFPISRPNLTFSTLTVSNMSPEDSSIYLCSVVDRGRAEAFFGQGTRLTVV.